This is a list of T cell receptor beta chains from one sample in a study of T-cell reconstitution after alpha-beta-depleted transplantation in children. Each CDR3 protein is one row after TCRdb ran MiXCR on the PCR reads. The repertoire holds about 580,000 distinct CDR3 sequences, with 23% as singletons. The sequences come from PBMCs, mostly from graft donor cells, collected 360 days after TCRalphabeta/CD19-depleted stem cell transplant. These receptors came from a boy under two years old who had a stem cell transplant for acute myeloid leukemia, so the T cells may come from the graft donor. CDR3s include the opening cysteine and the closing phenylalanine or tryptophan. The order of the fields is J gene, clone size, V gene, CDR3 protein. Clone size appears in some rows only: once, few, many, or a class for an expanded clone.

J: TRBJ2-3; size: -; V: TRBV29-1; CDR3: CSVAKPGQGYTQYF
J: TRBJ2-2; size: many; V: TRBV5-5; CDR3: CASSLQTDRELFF
J: TRBJ2-7; size: few; V: TRBV28; CDR3: CASRTLTGGSYEQYF
J: TRBJ2-3; size: -; V: TRBV29-1; CDR3: CSVETSGEPDTQYF
J: TRBJ2-1; size: few; V: TRBV20-1; CDR3: CSAGPTGTLELNEQFF
J: TRBJ2-2; size: -; V: TRBV5-1; CDR3: CASSFAGAANTGELFF
J: TRBJ2-7; size: -; V: TRBV20-1; CDR3: CSARAPFPQVEGKGYEQYF
J: TRBJ2-3; size: many; V: TRBV29-1; CDR3: CSAHWGTGSITDTQYF
J: TRBJ2-5; size: few; V: TRBV24-1; CDR3: CATSDRRTGEYQETQYF
J: TRBJ1-2; size: -; V: TRBV20-1; CDR3: CSARRTGFEGYTF
J: TRBJ2-5; size: few; V: TRBV6-5; CDR3: CASSYRRRVETQYF
J: TRBJ2-1; size: many; V: TRBV12-3/TRBV12-4; CDR3: CASSHGTGKFF
J: TRBJ1-1; size: few; V: TRBV5-1; CDR3: CASSSASQGNTEAFF
J: TRBJ1-6; size: -; V: TRBV20-1; CDR3: CSARSQGVNSPLHF
J: TRBJ2-1; size: few; V: TRBV20-1; CDR3: CSALGSGLGLARNEQFF
J: TRBJ2-4; size: many; V: TRBV12-3/TRBV12-4; CDR3: CASSGGGDPLAKNIQYF
J: TRBJ2-1; size: many; V: TRBV12-3/TRBV12-4; CDR3: CASSSLRLAGGEQFF
J: TRBJ2-5; size: few; V: TRBV20-1; CDR3: CSASTGTGGARRQETQYF
J: TRBJ1-2; size: many; V: TRBV4-3; CDR3: CASSQDAGANYGYTF
J: TRBJ2-1; size: -; V: TRBV29-1; CDR3: CSVIIRFDLRLILAPSYNEQFF
J: TRBJ2-4; size: -; V: TRBV20-1; CDR3: CSAGPGDIQYF
J: TRBJ2-7; size: few; V: TRBV10-3; CDR3: CAISARDTGSYEQYF
J: TRBJ2-5; size: few; V: TRBV5-1; CDR3: CASSLEQSKQETQYF
J: TRBJ2-3; size: few; V: TRBV20-1; CDR3: CSARGGGSSTDTQYF
J: TRBJ2-1; size: -; V: TRBV12-3/TRBV12-4; CDR3: CASSLALGVWDNEQFF
J: TRBJ2-2; size: many; V: TRBV12-3/TRBV12-4; CDR3: CASRFSWGATNTGELFF
J: TRBJ1-2; size: few; V: TRBV4-1; CDR3: CASSHGQINYGYTF
J: TRBJ2-7; size: -; V: TRBV15; CDR3: CATSRSRGAYEQYF
J: TRBJ1-1; size: -; V: TRBV12-3/TRBV12-4; CDR3: CASNFRDRAEAFF
J: TRBJ2-1; size: many; V: TRBV7-2; CDR3: CASSFTGSINEQFF
J: TRBJ2-5; size: -; V: TRBV2; CDR3: CASGWRRTQETQYF
J: TRBJ1-2; size: few; V: TRBV12-3/TRBV12-4; CDR3: CASNDVVGDGYTF
J: TRBJ2-7; size: -; V: TRBV19; CDR3: CASSITGEREQYF
J: TRBJ2-1; size: -; V: TRBV15; CDR3: CATRPGLAPNEQFF
J: TRBJ2-1; size: many; V: TRBV14; CDR3: CASSPRSYNEQFF
J: TRBJ2-4; size: -; V: TRBV29-1; CDR3: CSVEGGGHLEF
J: TRBJ2-7; size: few; V: TRBV20-1; CDR3: CSASGEGTGPSYEQYF
J: TRBJ2-3; size: many; V: TRBV7-9; CDR3: CASIGARTDTQYF
J: TRBJ2-7; size: -; V: TRBV11-1; CDR3: CASSTTPYEQYF
J: TRBJ2-1; size: few; V: TRBV5-5; CDR3: CASSGGPNEQFF
J: TRBJ1-2; size: -; V: TRBV29-1; CDR3: CSVDETWTGFHYGYTF
J: TRBJ2-6; size: -; V: TRBV12-3/TRBV12-4; CDR3: CASRGSVDSGANVLTF
J: TRBJ2-5; size: -; V: TRBV10-3; CDR3: CAINPGGETQYF
J: TRBJ1-1; size: many; V: TRBV29-1; CDR3: CSGEANTEAFF
J: TRBJ2-1; size: many; V: TRBV12-3/TRBV12-4; CDR3: CASSLSGVSSYNEQFF
J: TRBJ2-7; size: many; V: TRBV29-1; CDR3: CSVGKDRGLRQYF
J: TRBJ2-7; size: -; V: TRBV6-5; CDR3: CASSYGTGTHEQYF
J: TRBJ2-3; size: few; V: TRBV28; CDR3: CASRTSPDTQYF
J: TRBJ2-1; size: -; V: TRBV20-1; CDR3: CSAASGGAVIEQFF
J: TRBJ2-5; size: few; V: TRBV21-1; CDR3: CASSKIRLAGGRKETQYF
J: TRBJ1-2; size: -; V: TRBV6-5; CDR3: CASSYSAGVDYGYTF
J: TRBJ2-3; size: few; V: TRBV4-3; CDR3: CASSQGQGGFTDTQYF
J: TRBJ2-3; size: -; V: TRBV9; CDR3: CASSGTADTQYF
J: TRBJ2-1; size: many; V: TRBV5-1; CDR3: CASSLAGERNEQFF
J: TRBJ2-2; size: many; V: TRBV24-1; CDR3: CATSDLPQGAGELFF
J: TRBJ2-5; size: -; V: TRBV6-1; CDR3: CASAFQGGIRDQYF
J: TRBJ2-7; size: once; V: TRBV7-2; CDR3: CASSSQGGLAYEQYF